The 19 T cell receptor beta chains listed next were all sequenced from one sample in a study of blood T cells in healthy people across ages. A second roughly 6 to 11 cycle PCR used barcoded and J-beta primers. TCRdb passed the 5' RACE reads through MiXCR, listing each CDR3 protein once. Of 1.2 million to 1.5 million distinct CDR3 sequences listed, approximately 63% are singletons. Sequenced input: blood. Receptors were obtained from a man aged 18 to 35 in good health.

This clonotype was seen only once. The genes are TRBV10-3 and TRBJ2-2, with a tentative D call TRBD1 (6 bases). The CDR3 totals 15 residues. The germline V gene encodes CDR1 ENHRY and CDR2 SYGVKD. Between the trimmed V and J ends, which lost 0 bases and 4 bases, there was a span of 9 bases. The CDR3 region is CAISESAGVTGELFF. The CDR3 DNA sequence: TGTGCCATCAGTGAGTCGGCAGGGGTCACCGGGGAGCTGTTTTTT.

This chain connects TRBV29-1 to TRBJ2-5; D is unresolved. The germline gives CDR1 SQVTM, CDR2 ANQGSEA. CDR3 length: 11 residues. The V and J ends lost 7 bases and 4 bases respectively, with 10 bases between them. The CDR3 reads CSALTGETQYF. The CDR3 bases are TGCAGCGCCCTAACTGGAGAGACCCAGTACTTC.

V is TRBV6-2 or TRBV6-3 and J is TRBJ2-7, with TRBD1 as a possible D gene (7 bases). The DNA end lines up better with TRBJ2-5; the J call may be wrong. The CDR3 totals 13 residues. Germline CDR1 is MNHEY and CDR2 is SVGEGT. The CDR3 protein is CATAGQNEETQYF. CDR3 DNA: TGTGCAACCGCGGGACAGAATGAAGAGACCCAGTACTTC.

The V gene is TRBV4-3, the J gene TRBJ1-4, with D tentatively TRBD1 (5 bases). The CDR3 covers 15 residues. Germline values: CDR1 LGHNA, CDR2 YSLEER. V gave up 4 bases and J gave up 8 bases, with 17 bases separating them. The DNA for the CDR3 is TGCGCCAGCAGCCCACGAGGCAGGGCTGGAGAAAAACTGTTTTTT. The encoded protein is CASSPRGRAGEKLFF.

This chain uses TRBV10-3 with TRBJ2-5; TRBD2 is a possible D gene (6 bases). V was shortened by 6 bases and J by 4 bases, with 21 bases between the two germline ends. Germline CDR1 ENHRY, CDR2 SYGVKD. This CDR3 is 16 amino acids long. The CDR3 spells CAIREELARLGETQYF. DNA for the CDR3: TGTGCCATCAGGGAGGAGCTAGCGCGATTGGGAGAGACCCAGTACTTC.

The J gene is TRBJ2-1, the V gene TRBV10-3; D not certain. The CDR3 loop spans 13 amino acids. Trimming pared 7 bases from V and 4 bases from J, leaving 11 bases between. CDR1 and CDR2 from the germline V gene are ENHRY and SYGVKD. CDR3 sequence: CAIKEAVYNEQFF. CDR3 bases: TGTGCCATCAAAGAGGCTGTATACAATGAGCAGTTCTTC.

This chain connects TRBV20-1 to TRBJ2-1; the match to TRBD2 covers 7 bases. The CDR3 consists of 13 residues. Germline CDR1 reads DFQATT; CDR2 reads SNEGSKA (reference sequence). Trimming at V came to 0 bases and at J to 13 bases, leaving 9 bases not matched to a gene. Here the CDR3 DNA reads TGCAGTGCTAGAGATCGCCGGGACTACTCCCAGTTCTTC. It encodes CSARDRRDYSQFF.

The chain combines TRBV2 with TRBJ1-2, with TRBD1 as a possible D gene (5 bases). The CDR3 has 12 amino acids. The ends were cut back, 10 bases at V and 7 bases at J, with 16 bases in the middle. Germline assignment: CDR1 SNHLY and CDR2 FYNNEI. The CDR3 sequence is CATPWGYRGYTF. CDR3 coding DNA: TGTGCCACCCCGTGGGGGTATCGTGGCTACACCTTC.

The gene calls are TRBV6-1 and TRBJ2-7; D may be TRBD1 (6 bases). The CDR3 covers 15 residues. Germline values: CDR1 MNHNS, CDR2 SASEGT. V was pared by 0 bases and J by 3 bases, with 12 bases between. The CDR3, as DNA: TGTGCCAGCAGTGAAGCCAGGGACAACAACTACGAGCAGTACTTC. Residues: CASSEARDNNYEQYF.

This chain links TRBV29-1 with TRBJ1-4, with D possibly TRBD1 on 5 matching bases. Germline-derived CDR1 and CDR2 are SQVTM and ANQGSEA. The V and J ends lost 4 bases and 4 bases respectively, with 13 bases between them. The CDR3 extends over 14 amino acids. In DNA form, the CDR3 reads TGCAGCGTTGGACCGGGACCCCATAATGAAAAACTGTTTTTT. This gives the protein CSVGPGPHNEKLFF.

The CDR3 region has the DNA TGCAGTGCTAGAGATTTCCGCTTAGGGGGCTGGGAGCAGTACTTC. Protein: CSARDFRLGGWEQYF. The chain has TRBV20-1 and TRBJ2-7; 7 bases match TRBD1. V lost 0 bases and J lost 7; bases outside the gene matches: 12. Germline V lookup: CDR1 DFQATT, CDR2 SNEGSKA (reference sequence). The CDR3 is made up of 15 amino acids.

The chain uses TRBV7-2 and TRBJ1-5; no firm D call. With 4 bases removed from V and 9 bases from J, the gap between germline ends came to 13 bases. The germline V gene has CDR1 SGHTA and CDR2 FQGNSA. CDR3 size: 13 residues. CDR3 sequence (DNA): TGTGCCAGCAGCTCAGAGGCCGCGGGGCCCCAGCATTTT. Protein: CASSSEAAGPQHF.

The rearrangement uses TRBV20-1 and TRBJ2-5, with unresolved D. This CDR3 is 13 amino acids long. Trimming shortened V by 4 bases and J by 1 base, and 10 bases separated the two germline ends. The germline gives CDR1 DFQATT, CDR2 SNEGSKA (reference sequence). CDR3 nucleotides: TGCAGTGCTAAGGTCAGGTCCCAAGAGACCCAGTACTTC. Encoded protein: CSAKVRSQETQYF.

As regards this clonotype: An end of the junction differs from the germline gene, which may be a read error. The chain couples TRBV27 to TRBJ1-2, with D maybe TRBD1 (6 bases). This CDR3 has 14 residues. Germline CDR1 is MNHEY and CDR2 is SMNVEV (reference sequence). The CDR3 DNA is TGTGCCAGCAGTATACAGGGTTTAAGCTATGGCAACACCTTC. Translated, it gives CASSIQGLSYGNTF.

This clonotype appeared a single time. The chain carries TRBV29-1 and TRBJ2-4, with unresolved D. The DNA end lines up better with TRBJ2-7; the J call may be wrong. Germline-derived CDR1 and CDR2 are SQVTM and ANQGSEA. The CDR3 is made up of 12 amino acids. CDR3 nucleotide sequence: TGCAGCGTTGCCCGATCGAGCGACGAGCAGTACTTC. Its translation: CSVARSSDEQYF.

This chain links TRBV20-1 with TRBJ1-4, with D possibly being TRBD1 (6 bases). CDR1 and CDR2 from the germline V gene are DFQATT and SNEGSKA (reference sequence). CDR3 length: 13 residues. V lost 3 bases and J lost 8, with 13 bases in between. CDR3 sequence reads: CSASKQGREKLFF. The CDR3 nucleotides are TGCAGTGCTAGTAAACAGGGAAGGGAAAAACTGTTTTTT.

This chain links TRBV7-2 with TRBJ2-5; no reliable D call. Per germline, CDR1 SGHTA and CDR2 FQGNSA. V was pared by 5 bases and J by 5 bases, with 9 bases between. This CDR3 contains 12 residues. The CDR3: CASSNFWETQYF. In DNA, the CDR3 is TGTGCCAGCAGCAATTTCTGGGAGACCCAGTACTTC.

The chain couples TRBV5-1 to TRBJ2-6; no clear D. Germline V CDR1 and CDR2: SGHRS, YFSETQ. CDR3 length equals 14 residues. V was clipped by 1 base and J by 9 bases, with 11 bases between them. Here the CDR3 DNA reads TGCGCCAGCAGCTTGCTTACGAAAGACAACGTCCTGACTTTC. As protein: CASSLLTKDNVLTF.

The chain uses TRBV6-2 or TRBV6-3 and TRBJ1-5, with no clear D. Germline V gene lookup returns CDR1 MNHEY and CDR2 SVGEGT. The CDR3 length is 13 residues. The ends were cut back, 6 bases at V and 3 bases at J, with 9 bases in the middle. The CDR3 region is CASSNRDNQPQHF. The CDR3 nucleotides are TGTGCCAGCAGCAACCGGGACAATCAGCCCCAGCATTTT.